Listed below are T cell receptor beta chains from one sample, sequenced in a study of control samples from healthy donors and cancer patients. Some clones are missing from TCRdb's copy, which holds only in-frame ones; the method was immunoSEQ multiplex PCR. The profile shows approximately 140,000 clones, around nine tenths of them singletons. The sequenced sample consisted of blood. These receptors were collected from a young woman in good health. Both conserved end residues are part of each CDR3. The D gene is left open where the match is weak. Rows give clone size only sometimes, using once, few, many, or a class for an expanded clone.

v_call	j_call	clone_size	d_call	cdr3_aa	cdr3_nt
TRBV7-2	TRBJ2-3	NA	NA	CASSLVKGVGDTQYF	TGTGCCAGCAGCTTAGTTAAGGGGGTAGGGGATACGCAGTATTTT
TRBV24-1	TRBJ2-7	once	TRBD1	CATSERTGSYEQYF	TGTGCCACCAGTGAGCGGACAGGCTCCTACGAGCAGTACTTC
TRBV6-2/TRBV6-3	TRBJ1-1	few	NA	CASSRMNTEAFF	TGTGCCAGCAGCCGAATGAACACTGAAGCTTTCTTT
TRBV5-1	TRBJ2-5	NA	NA	CASSRGESETQYF	TGCGCCAGCAGCCGGGGAGAGTCGGAGACCCAGTACTTC
TRBV18	TRBJ2-3	NA	NA	CASSPLTAGTDTQYF	TGTGCCAGCTCGCCCCTTACCGCGGGGACAGATACGCAGTATTTT
TRBV5-5	TRBJ2-6	NA	NA	CASSLGGTEISGANVLTF	TGTGCCAGCAGCCTAGGGGGGACAGAAATCTCTGGGGCCAACGTCCTGACTTTC
TRBV7-9	TRBJ2-6	NA	NA	CARGGGSGANVLTF	TGTGCCCGGGGAGGAGGCTCTGGGGCCAACGTCCTGACTTTC
TRBV19	TRBJ2-7	NA	TRBD2	CASSPGLAENSYEQYF	TGTGCCAGTAGTCCGGGACTAGCGGAGAACTCCTACGAGCAGTACTTC
TRBV25-1	TRBJ1-1	few	NA	CASSESLGKGLAFF	TGTGCCAGCAGTGAATCCCTGGGGAAAGGGTTAGCTTTCTTT
TRBV11-1	TRBJ2-7	NA	TRBD2	CASSPSGGPYEQYF	TGTGCCAGCAGCCCCAGCGGGGGGCCCTACGAGCAGTACTTC
TRBV11-3	TRBJ2-1	NA	TRBD2	CASSPGGTLYNEQFF	TGTGCCAGCAGCCCGGGAGGGACACTCTACAATGAGCAGTTCTTC
TRBV5-1	TRBJ1-4	NA	NA	CASMGHGRSDEKLFF	TGCGCCAGCATGGGCCACGGCCGGTCGGATGAAAAACTGTTTTTT
TRBV5-4	TRBJ1-2	NA	TRBD1	CASSLVGGGFDYGYTF	TGTGCCAGCAGCTTGGTGGGAGGGGGCTTTGACTATGGCTACACCTTC
TRBV5-6	TRBJ2-3	NA	NA	CASSLSVSLGGTQYF	TGTGCCAGCAGCCTCTCGGTCTCCCTGGGGGGTACGCAGTATTTT
TRBV5-1	TRBJ2-7	NA	NA	CASSLEAGRWSSYEQYF	TGCGCCAGCAGCTTGGAAGCAGGGAGATGGAGCTCCTACGAGCAGTACTTC
TRBV30	TRBJ2-1	once	NA	CAWRGRSSYNEQFF	TGTGCCTGGAGAGGTCGGAGCTCCTACAATGAGCAGTTCTTC
TRBV6-5	TRBJ1-1	NA	TRBD1	CASSWADRPSDTEAFF	TGTGCCAGCAGTTGGGCGGACAGGCCATCGGACACTGAAGCTTTCTTT
TRBV6-2/TRBV6-3	TRBJ2-1	NA	TRBD2	CASSYSSGGAIF	TGTGCCAGCAGTTACTCTAGCGGGGGGGCTATCTTC
TRBV11-2	TRBJ2-1	few	TRBD2	CASSLVSSGPYNEQFF	TGTGCCAGCAGCTTAGTATCTAGCGGGCCATACAATGAGCAGTTCTTC
TRBV19	TRBJ2-6	NA	NA	CASSGLQGAGANVLTF	TGTGCCAGTAGTGGGTTACAGGGTGCTGGGGCCAACGTCCTGACTTTC
TRBV5-1	TRBJ1-2	NA	TRBD1	CASSFFGTGGGKLYGYTF	TGCGCCAGCAGCTTTTTTGGGACAGGGGGCGGAAAACTCTATGGCTACACCTTC
TRBV6-5	TRBJ2-1	NA	TRBD2	CASSSEPGLVSEQFF	TGTGCCAGCAGCTCTGAGCCGGGACTAGTCAGTGAGCAGTTCTTC
TRBV12-5	TRBJ2-5	NA	NA	CASGLIDQETQYF	TGTGCTAGTGGTTTGATAGACCAAGAGACCCAGTACTTC
TRBV11-2	TRBJ1-3	NA	NA	CASMSRAGNTIYF	TGTGCCAGCATGTCCAGGGCTGGAAACACCATATATTTT
TRBV6-5	TRBJ2-1	NA	NA	CASSYSNVNEQFF	TGTGCCAGCAGTTACAGTAACGTCAATGAGCAGTTCTTC
TRBV12-3/TRBV12-4	TRBJ1-1	NA	NA	CASSWSGTEAFF	TGTGCCAGCAGTTGGTCGGGGACTGAAGCTTTCTTT
TRBV24-1	TRBJ2-7	NA	NA	CATSDSGEHLKEQYF	TGTGCCACCAGTGATTCCGGGGAACACCTCAAGGAGCAGTACTTC
TRBV20-1	TRBJ2-7	once	NA	CSANGHEQYF	TGCAGTGCTAACGGCCACGAGCAGTACTTC